This is a list of T cell receptor beta chains from one sample in a study of graft-versus-host responses after intestinal transplantation. Their antigen targets remain unknown. The method was immunoSEQ multiplex PCR; TCRdb's version includes in-frame clones alone and lacks a portion of them. The sample contains 93,000 or so clones, approximately 93% of which appear only once. The sample in question was unstimulated CD8+ T cells sorted from spleen or lymph node cells, obtained before intestinal transplant. These receptors originate from a human donor who received an intestinal transplant. Each CDR3 is given with its conserved first and last residue. The D gene is left open where the match is weak. For some rows the clone size is stated as once, few or many, or as a class when expanded; others skip it.

once	.	TRBV19	TRBJ2-3	CASSLAGGTDTQYF	TGTGCCAGTAGCCTAGCTGGGGGCACAGATACGCAGTATTTT
.	.	TRBV5-6	TRBJ2-4	CASSFGQGGIQYF	TGTGCCAGCAGCTTCGGTCAGGGTGGGATTCAGTACTTC
.	.	TRBV13	TRBJ2-1	CASRLGRNNEQFF	TGTGCCAGCAGACTAGGGCGAAACAATGAGCAGTTCTTC
.	TRBD1	TRBV9	TRBJ2-2	CASSGRGLGTGELFF	TGTGCCAGCAGCGGAAGGGGGCTCGGCACCGGGGAGCTGTTTTTT
once	TRBD2	TRBV6-6	TRBJ2-5	CASSYLAGIQETQYF	TGTGCCAGCAGTTACCTAGCGGGGATTCAAGAGACCCAGTACTTC
.	.	TRBV5-4	TRBJ2-2	CASSFSGTANTGELFF	TGTGCCAGCAGCTTCTCCGGGACGGCGAACACCGGGGAGCTGTTTTTT
.	.	TRBV27	TRBJ1-5	CASSSLDSGGSNQPQHF	TGTGCCAGCAGTTCCCTGGACAGCGGCGGGAGCAATCAGCCCCAGCATTTT
.	.	TRBV7-8	TRBJ2-1	CASSLDRVREQFF	TGTGCCAGCAGCTTAGACAGGGTACGTGAGCAGTTCTTC
.	.	TRBV6-1	TRBJ1-1	CASNTLYTEAFF	TGTGCCAGCAACACCCTATACACCGAAGCTTTCTTT
.	TRBD2	TRBV15	TRBJ2-3	CATSHLAGGPSDTQYF	TGTGCCACCAGCCATCTAGCGGGGGGGCCTTCAGATACGCAGTATTTT
.	.	TRBV7-6	TRBJ2-3	CASSLAGGSTDTQYF	TGTGCCAGCAGCTTAGCCGGAGGGAGTACAGATACGCAGTATTTT
.	.	TRBV19	TRBJ1-2	CASSEGEGYTF	TGTGCCAGTAGTGAAGGGGAGGGCTACACCTTC
.	TRBD1	TRBV6-5	TRBJ2-7	CASSLQGVAYEQYF	TGTGCCAGCAGCTTACAGGGGGTCGCCTACGAGCAGTACTTC
.	.	TRBV11-1	TRBJ2-7	CASSLSGISSYEQYF	TGTGCCAGCAGCCTATCCGGGATTAGCTCCTACGAGCAGTACTTC
.	TRBD1	TRBV27	TRBJ2-1	CASSSPGQGYNEQFF	TGTGCCAGCAGTTCTCCGGGACAGGGCTACAATGAGCAGTTCTTC
.	.	TRBV14	TRBJ2-7	CASSQGYEQYF	TGTGCCAGCAGCCAGGGCTACGAGCAGTACTTC
.	TRBD2	TRBV6-6	TRBJ2-1	CASSRLAGGPEQFF	TGTGCCAGCAGCCGACTAGCGGGGGGGCCTGAGCAGTTCTTC
few	.	TRBV12-5	TRBJ2-7	CASAGGQAPSYEQYF	TGTGCTAGTGCTGGGGGGCAGGCACCCTCCTACGAGCAGTACTTC
once	.	TRBV7-2	TRBJ1-5	CASSWDISNQPQHF	TGTGCCAGCAGCTGGGACATTAGCAATCAGCCCCAGCATTTT
.	.	TRBV27	TRBJ2-7	CASSGDRRYEQYF	TGTGCCAGCAGCGGAGACAGGCGTTACGAGCAGTACTTC